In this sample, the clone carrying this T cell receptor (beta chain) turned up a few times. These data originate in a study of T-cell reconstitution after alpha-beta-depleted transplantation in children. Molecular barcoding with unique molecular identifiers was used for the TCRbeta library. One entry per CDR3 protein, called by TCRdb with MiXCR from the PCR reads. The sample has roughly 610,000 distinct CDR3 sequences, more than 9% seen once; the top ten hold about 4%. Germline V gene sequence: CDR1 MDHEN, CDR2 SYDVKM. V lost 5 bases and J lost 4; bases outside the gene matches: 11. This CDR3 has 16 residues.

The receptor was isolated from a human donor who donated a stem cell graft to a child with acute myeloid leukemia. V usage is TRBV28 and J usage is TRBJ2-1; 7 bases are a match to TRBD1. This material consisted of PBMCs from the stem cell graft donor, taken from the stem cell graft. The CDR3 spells CASSEQGSPSYNEQFF. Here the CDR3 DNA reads TGTGCCAGCAGTGAACAGGGGTCCCCCTCATACAATGAGCAGTTCTTC.